This TCR beta chain is from a study of shared clonotypes between healthy human individuals (dated by TCRdb to 2018 to 2021). Study-level background: Two women and three men aged 18 to 49 years were included in the cohort. For each donor, CD4 naive and CD4 memory were each run on three plates, CD8 naive on two plates, and CD8 memory on one plate. To estimate repertoire size and how much clonotypes are shared between individuals, the study performed deep sequencing of blood TCR repertoires from roughly five healthy adults. Different laboratories and diverse techniques were used to prepare libraries and sequence TCR repertoires, to increase sequencing depth and limit assay-specific biases. Between about 0.8 and 9 billion PBMCs per donor were obtained by leukapheresis.

Here is what the overall study found, with its caveats: Incomplete sequencing was indicated by rarefaction of sorted-subset datasets, despite the large sequencing depth. Pairwise subsampling indicated that sequencing depth was expected to affect the degree of clonotype sharing among donors. The genetic and exposure-history diversity represented was limited by the small number of donors. About 5% of naive CD4, 3.5% of naive CD8, roughly 2.4% of memory CD4, and about 0.4% of memory CD8 clonotypes were shared across four donors. Clonotypes shared by all four sorted-subset donors showed higher generation probabilities than non-shared clonotypes. Estimated clonotype richness was generally larger for naive than for memory subsets. Only blood was sampled, and tissue TCR repertoires likely differ from those in blood.

In the case of this clone: This clone's antigen is unknown. No base-level quality is on record; no much larger clone is a single base apart.

The donors were healthy, HIV-negative adults who had no recently reported acute infections or vaccinations. Only Caucasian adults living in Nashville, Tennessee, USA were represented among the donors. CD4+ T cells were enriched by magnetic negative selection, after which naive cells were positively selected on CD45RA and the negative fraction was taken as the memory subset. After blood collection by leukapheresis, PBMCs were isolated using Ficoll-Histopaque density gradient centrifugation and then cryopreserved in the vapor phase of liquid nitrogen. Purity and quantity of every magnetically sorted T cell population were checked by analytical flow cytometry. Genomic DNA was isolated from every sorted fraction and measured by UV absorbance on a Nanodrop 2000c. From the cysteine through the phenylalanine, the CDR3 covers 13 amino acids. Just CDR3 DNA is preserved here, 39 bases in frame from base 1. CDR1 and CDR2 are read off the germline V gene as MGHRA and YSYEKL. The junction shows trimming of 2 bases on V and 9 bases on J, plus 11 bases between the germline ends.

Using the deep immunoSEQ assay, multiplex PCR amplified TCR CDR3 regions from genomic DNA. Extracted genomic DNA from each cell subset was distributed evenly across all wells of several immunoSEQ 96-well plates, and each plate was treated as a replicate. Each replicate PCR for sorted subsets received roughly 0.2 ug genomic DNA, equal to roughly 30,000 T cell genomes. Purified libraries were quantified with a Qubit 3.0 fluorometer, sized on a Bioanalyzer 2100, and re-quantified with the KAPA Library Quantification kit. Every immunoSEQ 96-well plate was sequenced on a dedicated single-read 150-cycle Illumina NextSeq 550 flow cell. From the authors' description of their analysis: The immunoSEQ output contained only junctional sequences without quality scores, so filtering could not match that applied to full-length reads. Sequences were annotated with PyIR, a Python wrapper for IgBLAST v1.9, and V/J genes and CDR3 were assigned using IMGT germline references. Reads with weak V/J assignments (E-value above 1e-6), missing CDR3, stop codons, out-of-frame junctions, or ambiguous translated residues were removed. V3J clonotypes were defined as sequences sharing the same inferred V gene, J gene, and CDR3 amino acid sequence. The percentage overlap between two repertoires was calculated by dividing the number of shared unique clonotypes by the size of the smaller repertoire. Richness of each repertoire was evaluated using RTK rarefaction, the Chao1 estimator, and Recon v2.1 estimates of unobserved clonotypes. For all TCRbeta clonotypes obtained by the gDNA method from a few donors, generation probabilities were computed with OLGA. The table was pulled from immuneACCESS by TCRdb, which kept in-frame rearrangements only. Such tables lose some clones; where checked, under half of the loss comes from unresolved V genes, and the rest has no known cause. That table is the source of V, J and clone size, and D and trimming were worked out from the DNA. Within this sample are hundreds of thousands of clones, with 55% to 85% of them counted one time only. The ten largest clones add up to around 1.7% of the sample.

Specimen: memory CD4+ T cells sorted from blood. The sample's cell subset or site label, in plain terms: CD45RA-negative fraction. The receptor was isolated from a woman between 25 and 40 years old in good health. The V gene is TRBV4-1 and the J gene is TRBJ2-1, with TRBD1 tentatively as D gene (5 bases match). The DNA reads as follows: TGCGCCAGCAGCCAAACGATCGACAGTGAGCAGTTCTTC. It translates as CASSQTIDSEQFF.